In its sample, the clone carrying this T cell receptor (beta chain) was seen many times. Its antigen is currently unknown. Time point meaning: patch test 2, 6 weeks after DPC sensitization. Treatment denoted: therapeutic diphenylcyclopropenone sensitization with weekly scalp DPC. Participating donors were patients with alopecia, aged 18 to 70 years, considered appropriate candidates for DPC. MiXCR, run by TCRdb on the RACE reads, gives a single entry per CDR3 protein. The sample yields a few hundred thousand distinct CDR3 sequences, roughly 6% seen once. The data were obtained in a study of human T cells and chemical hapten exposure. Whole-study context: The sensitizing agent was 2% DPC, placed on around 2 cm by around 2 cm of upper inner arm skin. Patients, mostly women, had alopecia areata, alopecia totalis or alopecia universalis. The study's findings and limits: Given that the donors had alopecia, their immune response may differ from that seen in healthy people.

Looked up from germline, CDR1 is SGHNT and CDR2 is YYREEE (reference sequence). Trimming took off 1 base at V and 7 bases at J, with 11 bases between the two ends. The CDR3 runs 14 residues. The chain uses TRBV5-4 and TRBJ1-4, with no clear D. This clonotype was obtained from a young woman with alopecia areata. Some clones in this sample may be carry-over from other donors' samples. The sample was whole blood, taken in connection with sensitization to the hapten diphenylcyclopropenone (DPC). Written as DNA, the CDR3 is TGTGCCAGCAGCTTGTCGTCTGGACCTGAAAAACTGTTTTTT. This codes for CASSLSSGPEKLFF. The full variable domain, rest sourced from reference TRBV5-4 and TRBJ1-4, is ETGVTQSPTHLIKTRGQQVTLRCSSQSGHNTVSWYQQALGQGPQFIFQYYREEENGRGNFPPRFSGLQFPNYSSELNVNALELDDSALYLCASSLSSGPEKLFFGSGTQLSVL.